This TCR beta chain was observed in a study of cytomegalovirus exposure and HLA in healthy donors. PCR employed 60 Vbeta and 13 Jbeta primers. The table came from immunoSEQ multiplex PCR; TCRdb's copy has only in-frame clones and leaves some out. The data contain 98,000 or so clones, approximately 77% of them singletons. This clone has just a few counts. Its antigen is still unknown. CDR1 is SGHDT and CDR2 is YYEEEE in the germline V gene. There are 15 residues in the CDR3. Germline trimming cut 2 bases from V and 7 bases from J; bases unmatched to any gene: 9. Overall study results and limits: For presence/absence analyses, sequencing depth was assumed to be roughly uniform across donors.

The sequence was collected from a female donor in good health and CMV-seronegative. Sequenced sample: PBMCs. The chain combines TRBV5-6 with TRBJ1-5, with 7 bases lining up with TRBD1. The CDR3 protein is CASSLFGTDRQPQHF. CDR3 DNA sequence: TGTGCCAGCAGCTTATTTGGGACAGATCGACAGCCCCAGCATTTT.